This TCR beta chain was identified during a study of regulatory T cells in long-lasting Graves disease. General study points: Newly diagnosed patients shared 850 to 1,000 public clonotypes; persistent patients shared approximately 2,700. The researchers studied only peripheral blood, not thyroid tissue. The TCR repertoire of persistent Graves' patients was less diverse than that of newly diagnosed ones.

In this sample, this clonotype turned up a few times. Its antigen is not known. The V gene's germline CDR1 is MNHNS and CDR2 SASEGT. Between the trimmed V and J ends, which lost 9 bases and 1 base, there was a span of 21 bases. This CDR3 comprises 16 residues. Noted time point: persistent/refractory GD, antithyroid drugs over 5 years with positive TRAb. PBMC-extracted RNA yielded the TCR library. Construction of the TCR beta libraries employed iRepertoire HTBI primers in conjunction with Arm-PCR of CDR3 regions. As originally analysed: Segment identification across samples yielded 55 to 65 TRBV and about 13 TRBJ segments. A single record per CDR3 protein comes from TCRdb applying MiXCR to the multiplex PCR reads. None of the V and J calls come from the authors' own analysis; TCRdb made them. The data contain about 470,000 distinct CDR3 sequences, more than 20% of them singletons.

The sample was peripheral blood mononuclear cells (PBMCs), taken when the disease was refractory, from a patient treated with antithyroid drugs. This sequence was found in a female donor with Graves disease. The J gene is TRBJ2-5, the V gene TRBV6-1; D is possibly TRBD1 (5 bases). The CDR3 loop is CASRQTTLTPQETQYF. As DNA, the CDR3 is TGTGCCAGTAGACAGACGACATTAACTCCCCAAGAGACCCAGTACTTC.